This is a list of T cell receptor beta chains from one sample in a study of cytomegalovirus exposure and HLA in healthy donors. The protocol was immunoSEQ multiplex PCR, while the TCRdb copy is restricted to in-frame clones and leaves out a portion. The table includes some 90,000 clones, roughly 79% detected once. The specimen was PBMCs. The receptors shown here come from a woman aged 70-85 years in good health and CMV-seropositive. CDR3s include the opening cysteine and the closing phenylalanine or tryptophan. The D gene is left open where the match is weak. Clone sizes are given selectively: once, few, many, or a class where the clone is expanded.

abundance: once
d_gene: TRBD2
j_gene: TRBJ2-1
v_gene: TRBV5-1
CDR3nt: TGCGCCAGCAGTCAGAACTCCGGGACTAGCGGAGCGGGGGCTGAGCAGTTCTTC
CDR3aa: CASSQNSGTSGAGAEQFF

abundance: NA
d_gene: NA
j_gene: TRBJ2-7
v_gene: TRBV6-5
CDR3nt: TGTGCCAGCAGTCCTGGGCCAGACCTCGAGCAGTACTTC
CDR3aa: CASSPGPDLEQYF

abundance: NA
d_gene: TRBD2
j_gene: TRBJ2-3
v_gene: TRBV2
CDR3nt: TGTGCCAGCTCGCCATTGGGAGGGCGGGGGGGGACAGATACGCAGTATTTT
CDR3aa: CASSPLGGRGGTDTQYF

abundance: NA
d_gene: NA
j_gene: TRBJ1-3
v_gene: TRBV9
CDR3nt: TGTGCCAGAAAATCTTGGTGGACACCGTCCTCTGGAAACACCATATATTTT
CDR3aa: CARKSWWTPSSGNTIYF

abundance: NA
d_gene: NA
j_gene: TRBJ2-7
v_gene: TRBV7-9
CDR3nt: TGTGCCAGCAGCTTCCCCAGCGGAGCCTACGAGCAGTACTTC
CDR3aa: CASSFPSGAYEQYF

abundance: NA
d_gene: NA
j_gene: TRBJ2-7
v_gene: TRBV27
CDR3nt: TGTGCCAGCAGTTTTTGGACTGATTCCTACGAGCAGTACTTC
CDR3aa: CASSFWTDSYEQYF

abundance: NA
d_gene: TRBD1
j_gene: TRBJ1-5
v_gene: TRBV4-2
CDR3nt: TGTGCCAGCAGCCAAGGGACAGGGGAGGGTCAGCCCCAGCATTTT
CDR3aa: CASSQGTGEGQPQHF

abundance: few
d_gene: NA
j_gene: TRBJ2-5
v_gene: TRBV7-3
CDR3nt: TGTGCCAGCAGCCTTAGAGTCCAAGAGACCCAGTACTTC
CDR3aa: CASSLRVQETQYF

abundance: NA
d_gene: TRBD1
j_gene: TRBJ2-7
v_gene: TRBV5-1
CDR3nt: TGCGCCAGCAGCTTGGCCTCCCCGGGACAGGGCTACGAGCAGTACTTC
CDR3aa: CASSLASPGQGYEQYF

abundance: NA
d_gene: NA
j_gene: TRBJ2-7
v_gene: TRBV5-1
CDR3nt: TGCGCCAGCAGCTTCCCGGACAGCTTTAGCGAGCAGTACTTC
CDR3aa: CASSFPDSFSEQYF

abundance: NA
d_gene: TRBD2
j_gene: TRBJ2-5
v_gene: TRBV7-2
CDR3nt: TGTGCCAGCAGCTTAGGTGGCGGGAGGGCCCAAGAGACCCAGTACTTC
CDR3aa: CASSLGGGRAQETQYF

abundance: NA
d_gene: NA
j_gene: TRBJ2-1
v_gene: TRBV15
CDR3nt: TGTGCCACCAGCAGCTTTCGTCTCGAGAATGAGCAGTTCTTC
CDR3aa: CATSSFRLENEQFF

abundance: NA
d_gene: TRBD2
j_gene: TRBJ2-3
v_gene: TRBV7-8
CDR3nt: TGTGCCAGCAGCTTAGCCGGGAGGGTAGATACGCAGTATTTT
CDR3aa: CASSLAGRVDTQYF

abundance: once
d_gene: NA
j_gene: TRBJ2-7
v_gene: TRBV2
CDR3nt: TGTGCCACCCGTGGACAGCCTAGCTCCTACGAGCAGTACTTC
CDR3aa: CATRGQPSSYEQYF

abundance: NA
d_gene: NA
j_gene: TRBJ1-3
v_gene: TRBV14
CDR3nt: TGTGCCAGCAGCCAGGACACCGCTGGAAACACCATATATTTT
CDR3aa: CASSQDTAGNTIYF